This TCR beta chain appears in the sequencing data of a study of blood T cell repertoires in COVID-19. Study information: Some COVID-19 samples were acute and others convalescent; all came from the United States, Italy and Spain. The cDNA or gDNA used as material had been derived from T cells, B-cell-depleted T cells, or PBMCs.

Source study methods: Nucleated cell counts were estimated from reference gene primer amplification. Here immunoSEQ multiplex PCR was the method, and the copy in TCRdb shows in-frame clones only, minus some. V and J calls and clone size come straight from that table; D and trimming were deduced from the DNA. The sample holds some 300,000 clones, more than 70% seen once. Germline CDR1 and CDR2: MNHEY and SMNVEV (reference sequence). Trimming cost V 3 bases and J 5 bases; bases outside gene matches: 5. The CDR3 contains 15 residues. The sequenced sample consisted of peripheral blood. The receptor was derived from a woman in her twenties or thirties who had recovered from COVID-19. The chain employs TRBV27 and TRBJ2-1; 9 bases match TRBD2. CDR3 in amino acids: CASSFQRGAHNEQFF. The CDR3 DNA follows: TGTGCCAGCAGTTTTCAGCGGGGGGCTCACAATGAGCAGTTCTTC.